Below are 21 T cell receptor beta chains sequenced from a single sample in a study of neurological immune-mediated disorders. TCRdb independently ran MiXCR on the 5' RACE reads; one entry per CDR3 protein. The repertoire holds approximately 58,000 distinct CDR3 sequences, with over 9.5% as singletons. Sequenced material: PBMCs. Source of these receptors: a man in his 60s in good health.

This clonotype was seen many times. The chain is built from TRBV5-6 and TRBJ2-7; D possibly corresponds to TRBD2 (6 bases). From germline, CDR1 is SGHDT and CDR2 YYEEEE. V was cut by 4 bases and J by 2 bases, with 13 bases left in between. The CDR3 has 14 amino acids. This chain's CDR3 is CASSPGTLTYEQYF. DNA for the CDR3: TGTGCCAGCAGCCCCGGGACTCTAACCTACGAGCAGTACTTC.

This clonotype has a count of ten or more. This chain joins TRBV12-3 or TRBV12-4 and TRBJ1-2; D not resolved. Trimming left V 8 bases short and J 4 bases short, with 11 bases between. This CDR3 comprises 12 residues. The CDR3 DNA reads TGTGCCAGCTGGGCGGGGTCCTATGGCTACACCTTC. It translates to CASWAGSYGYTF.

In this sample, this clonotype turned up a few times. The rearrangement links TRBV12-3 or TRBV12-4 to TRBJ1-5; D is unresolved. V was clipped by 3 bases and J by 7 bases, with 10 bases between them. The CDR3 runs to 13 residues. The CDR3 reads CASSLTATQPQHF. CDR3 sequence (DNA): TGTGCCAGCAGTTTGACCGCGACCCAGCCCCAGCATTTT.

In regard to this clonotype: The junction departs from germline at one end; a sequencing error may be responsible. The DNA for the CDR3 is TGCGCCAGCAACATCGGGACAGTAACGGAGACCCTGTACTTC. Translated, it gives CASNIGTVTETLYF. The gene calls are TRBV5-1 and TRBJ2-5; 7 bases are a match to TRBD1. Germline CDR1 and CDR2: SGHRS and YFSETQ. The CDR3 has 14 amino acids.

Many counts were recorded for this clonotype. V is TRBV5-1 and J is TRBJ2-3; TRBD2 matches at 9 bases. V lost 5 bases, J lost 0 bases, and 13 bases stayed unmatched. The germline gives CDR1 SGHRS, CDR2 YFSETQ. CDR3 size: 18 residues. CDR3 in amino acids: CASSLISGGRTSTDTQYF. CDR3 DNA: TGCGCCAGCAGTCTGATTAGCGGGGGCCGTACTAGCACAGATACGCAGTATTTT.

This clonotype appeared many times. This chain links TRBV28 with TRBJ1-1; no clear D gene. Germline assignment: CDR1 MDHEN and CDR2 SYDVKM. This CDR3 is built from 13 residues. The V and J ends lost 9 bases and 0 bases respectively, with 11 bases between them. CDR3 sequence reads: CASSTGLNTEAFF. CDR3 nucleotides: TGTGCCAGTTCGACGGGGTTGAACACTGAAGCTTTCTTT.

This clonotype was seen at least ten times. V gene TRBV6-5 combines with J gene TRBJ1-1; D perhaps matches TRBD1 (6 bases). V was trimmed by 7 bases and J by 5 bases, leaving 8 bases between them. The CDR3 runs 11 residues. Germline CDR1 reads MNHEY; CDR2 reads SVGAGI. The CDR3 coding sequence is TGTGCCAGCAAAGGGGGAACTGAAGCTTTCTTT. Translation: CASKGGTEAFF.

This clonotype was observed at least ten times. This chain joins TRBV5-1 and TRBJ2-1; 10 bases agree with TRBD2. V lost 1 base, J lost 7 bases, and 5 bases stayed unmatched. Germline V gene sequence: CDR1 SGHRS, CDR2 YFSETQ. The CDR3 extends over 15 amino acids. Here the CDR3 DNA reads TGCGCCAGCAGCTTGCTGCAAGCGGGGGGGAATGAGCAGTTCTTC. Its protein is CASSLLQAGGNEQFF.

This clonotype was seen ten or more times. The chain employs TRBV5-1 and TRBJ1-1; possible D gene TRBD1, 5 bases. Germline V gene sequence: CDR1 SGHRS, CDR2 YFSETQ. V was pared by 0 bases and J by 4 bases, with 19 bases between. CDR3 size: 17 residues. The CDR3 is CASSLAGITLDSTEAFF. CDR3 bases: TGCGCCAGCAGCTTGGCTGGTATAACTCTCGACAGCACTGAAGCTTTCTTT.

This clonotype was picked up many times. The rearrangement joins TRBV9 to TRBJ2-2, with 14 bases fitting TRBD2. Trimming took 4 bases from V and 1 from J; bases not matched to a gene: 6. The CDR3 is 18 residues long. From germline, CDR1 is SGDLS and CDR2 YYNGEE. CDR3 sequence (DNA): TGTGCCAGCAGCTCGGGGACTAGCGGGGGCTGGAACACCGGGGAGCTGTTTTTT. Its translation: CASSSGTSGGWNTGELFF.

This clonotype was recorded a few times. The rearrangement uses TRBV7-2 and TRBJ2-1; 8 bases are shared with TRBD1. Germline V gene data show CDR1 as SGHTA and CDR2 as FQGNSA. The CDR3 is 14 amino acids. With 5 bases clipped from V and 10 bases from J, the junction kept 10 bases outside the gene matches. CDR3 sequence reads: CASSQDREWGEQFF. The DNA for the CDR3 is TGTGCCAGCAGCCAGGACAGGGAATGGGGCGAGCAGTTCTTC.

This clonotype occurred many times. The chain has TRBV20-1 and TRBJ2-4; the D gene could be TRBD1 or TRBD2 (5 bases each). Germline V gene lookup returns CDR1 DFQATT and CDR2 SNEGSKA (reference sequence). V lost 5 bases and J lost 6, with 14 bases in between. This CDR3 is 13 amino acids long. The CDR3, as DNA: TGCAGTGCTGCAACCGGGACCCCAAACATTCAGTACTTC. Translation: CSAATGTPNIQYF.

This clonotype has at least ten counts. This chain uses TRBV10-3 with TRBJ2-5; 8 positions match TRBD2. From germline, CDR1 is ENHRY and CDR2 SYGVKD. CDR3 size: 12 residues. V was pared by 8 bases and J by 7 bases, with 6 bases of the junction left unmatched. The CDR3 sequence is CAIGLAGGTQYF. DNA of the CDR3: TGTGCCATCGGACTAGCAGGTGGGACCCAGTACTTC.

This clonotype was observed at least ten times. The rearrangement joins TRBV20-1 to TRBJ1-5; perhaps TRBD1 as D (6 bases). Deletions cut 3 bases from V and 4 bases from J, with 13 bases between. The germline V gene has CDR1 DFQATT and CDR2 SNEGSKA (reference sequence). This CDR3 is built from 14 residues. CDR3 sequence (DNA): TGCAGTGCTAGCAGGGGAAGGGGGAATCAGCCCCAGCATTTT. It encodes CSASRGRGNQPQHF.

The gene calls are TRBV28 and TRBJ1-4; 8 nucleotides match TRBD1. This CDR3 has 15 amino acids. Per the germline V gene, CDR1 is MDHEN and CDR2 is SYDVKM. Trimming removed 6 bases from V and 8 bases from J; junction bases left unmatched: 11. CDR3 DNA sequence: TGTGCCAGCAGAACAGGGGGGACGGGAGGAGAAAAACTGTTTTTT. It specifies CASRTGGTGGEKLFF.

This clonotype was recorded many times. This chain uses TRBV5-1 with TRBJ1-1; TRBD1 agrees at 7 bases. The germline V gene has CDR1 SGHRS and CDR2 YFSETQ. V shed 5 bases and J 3 bases; nucleotides not matched to a gene: 7. The CDR3 extends over 14 amino acids. The CDR3 bases are TGCGCCAGCAGACAAGGGGGCGCGGACACTGAAGCTTTCTTT. Translating gives CASRQGGADTEAFF.

This clonotype appeared many times. V and J are TRBV7-9 and TRBJ2-3, with TRBD1 as a possible D gene (7 bases). Trimming removed 5 bases at V and 2 bases at J, with 14 bases between. Germline V gene data show CDR1 as SEHNR and CDR2 as FQNEAQ (reference sequence). The CDR3 totals 15 residues. CDR3 sequence reads: CASSLQGGHTDTQYF. The CDR3 DNA reads as TGTGCCAGCAGCCTCCAGGGGGGTCACACAGATACGCAGTATTTT.

At least ten counts were recorded for this clonotype. This chain joins TRBV7-8 and TRBJ1-5, with D possibly TRBD1 on 5 matching bases. Trimming removed 4 bases at V and 3 bases at J, with 7 bases between. The CDR3 length is 13 residues. Germline assignment: CDR1 SGHVS and CDR2 FQNEAQ. The CDR3: CASSSTDNQPQHF. CDR3 sequence (DNA): TGTGCCAGCAGCTCGACAGACAATCAGCCCCAGCATTTT.

This clonotype has ten or more counts. V usage is TRBV20-1 and J usage is TRBJ2-1; TRBD1 aligns across 8 bases. The trim removed 0 bases at V and 2 bases at J, leaving 6 bases unmatched. Per the germline V gene, CDR1 is DFQATT and CDR2 is SNEGSKA (reference sequence). The CDR3 sequence is 16 residues long. The CDR3 region is CSAREMTGATYNEQFF. CDR3 in DNA: TGCAGTGCTAGAGAGATGACAGGGGCTACCTACAATGAGCAGTTCTTC.

This clonotype was observed at least ten times. The chain is built from TRBV3-1 and TRBJ1-3; the D gene is possibly TRBD1 (6 bases). Trimming shortened V by 0 bases and J by 7 bases, and 19 bases separated the two germline ends. The germline V gene encodes CDR1 LGHDT and CDR2 YNNKEL (reference sequence). This CDR3 has 17 residues. The CDR3 protein is CASSQEGAGVEANTIYF. CDR3 in DNA: TGTGCCAGCAGCCAAGAGGGGGCAGGGGTTGAGGCGAACACCATATATTTT.

This clonotype has a count of ten or more. The chain uses TRBV20-1 and TRBJ1-2, with 7 bases identical to TRBD1. CDR3 length: 12 residues. Per the germline V gene, CDR1 is DFQATT and CDR2 is SNEGSKA (reference sequence). Trimming took 3 bases from V and 6 from J; bases not matched to a gene: 4. CDR3 amino acids: CSARTGSNGYTF. For the CDR3, the DNA is TGCAGTGCTAGGACAGGGAGTAATGGCTACACCTTC.